Included here is one TCR beta chain sequence, with context. Its target is unknown. Being one base from a much bigger clone, this may be a read error. The data belong to a study of spatial heterogeneity in lung cancer. Whole-study findings and limits: Expanded tumor TCRs that were ubiquitous appeared in blood more at resection than follow-up.

The CDR3 has 15 amino acids. Germline V gene sequence: CDR1 SGHTA, CDR2 FQGNSA. The V segment lost 8 bases and the J segment 1 base; nucleotides outside the gene matches: 6. The time point denotes: sample taken at primary tumor resection. TCRdb re-called the 5' RACE reads through MiXCR, storing one row per CDR3 protein. The sample has roughly 21,000 distinct CDR3 sequences, about 3% seen once; the top ten hold about 30%. This rearrangement joins TRBV7-2 to TRBJ2-2, with 8 nucleotides matching TRBD2. This sequence originates from a female donor with early-stage non-small cell lung cancer. The sample was PBMCs, taken at surgery. Here the CDR3 DNA reads TGTGCCAGCGGCATTAGCGGGGTGAACACCGGGGAGCTGTTTTTT. The encoded protein is CASGISGVNTGELFF.